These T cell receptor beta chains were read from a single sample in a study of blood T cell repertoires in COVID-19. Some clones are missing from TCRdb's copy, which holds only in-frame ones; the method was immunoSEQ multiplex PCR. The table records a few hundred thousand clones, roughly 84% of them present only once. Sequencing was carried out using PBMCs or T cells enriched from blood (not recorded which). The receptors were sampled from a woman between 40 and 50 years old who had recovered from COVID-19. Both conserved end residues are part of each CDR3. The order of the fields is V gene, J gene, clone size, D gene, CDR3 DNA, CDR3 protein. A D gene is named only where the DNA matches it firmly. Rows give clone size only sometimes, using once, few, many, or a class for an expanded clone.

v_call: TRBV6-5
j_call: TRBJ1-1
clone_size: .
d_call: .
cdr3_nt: TGTGCCAGCAGTTACACGGGGTGGTCGACTGAAGCTTTCTTT
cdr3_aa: CASSYTGWSTEAFF

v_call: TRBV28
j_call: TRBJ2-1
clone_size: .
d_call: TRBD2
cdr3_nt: TGTGCCAGCAGAGCTGGGACTAGCGGACTGTGGGGTGAGCAGTTCTTC
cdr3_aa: CASRAGTSGLWGEQFF

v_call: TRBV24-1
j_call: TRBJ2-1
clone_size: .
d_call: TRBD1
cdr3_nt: TGTGCCACCGGGGGGCAGGGGGCAGTCAATGAGCAGTTCTTC
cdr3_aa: CATGGQGAVNEQFF

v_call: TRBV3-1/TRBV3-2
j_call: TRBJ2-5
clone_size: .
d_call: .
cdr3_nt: TGTGCCAGCAGCCGCGCCCAAGAGACCCAGTACTTC
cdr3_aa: CASSRAQETQYF

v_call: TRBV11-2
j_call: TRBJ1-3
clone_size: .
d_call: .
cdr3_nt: .
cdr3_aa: CASSLSDRETPYIF

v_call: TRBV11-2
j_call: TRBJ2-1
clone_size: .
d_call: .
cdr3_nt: TGTGCCAGCAGCTTCACGGGATGGGACAATGAGCAGTTCTTC
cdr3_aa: CASSFTGWDNEQFF

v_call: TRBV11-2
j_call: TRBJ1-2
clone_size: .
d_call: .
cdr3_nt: TGTGCCAGCAGCTTAAACTCAGGGGCCGACTATGGCTACACCTTC
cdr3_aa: CASSLNSGADYGYTF

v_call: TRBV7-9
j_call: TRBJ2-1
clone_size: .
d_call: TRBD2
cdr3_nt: TGTGCCAGCACCAAAACTAGCGGGATCTACAATGAGCAGTTCTTC
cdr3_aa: CASTKTSGIYNEQFF

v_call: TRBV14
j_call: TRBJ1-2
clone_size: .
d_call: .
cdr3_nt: TGTGCCAGCAGCTTCCGGGACATGAACTATGGCTACACCTTC
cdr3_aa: CASSFRDMNYGYTF

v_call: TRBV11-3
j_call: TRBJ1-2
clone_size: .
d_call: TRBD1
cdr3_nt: TGTGCCAGCAGCTTCAACCGGGACAGCTATGGCTACACCTTC
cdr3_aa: CASSFNRDSYGYTF

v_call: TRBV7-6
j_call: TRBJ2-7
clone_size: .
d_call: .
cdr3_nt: TGTGCCAGCAGCCCCGACAGAGGCTGGTACGAGCAGTACTTC
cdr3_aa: CASSPDRGWYEQYF

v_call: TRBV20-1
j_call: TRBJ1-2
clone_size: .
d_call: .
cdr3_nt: TGCAGTGCTAGTCTCTTTTTCCATACGGGACAATATGGCTACACCTTC
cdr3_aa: CSASLFFHTGQYGYTF

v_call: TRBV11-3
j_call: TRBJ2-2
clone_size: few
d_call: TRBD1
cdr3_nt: TGTGCCAGCAGCTATGGGACAGTCACCGGGGAGCTGTTTTTT
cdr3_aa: CASSYGTVTGELFF

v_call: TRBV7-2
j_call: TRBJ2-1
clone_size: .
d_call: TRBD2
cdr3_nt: TGTGCCAGCAGCTTAGCGGGACTAGCTTCCTACAATGAGCAGTTCTTC
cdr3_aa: CASSLAGLASYNEQFF

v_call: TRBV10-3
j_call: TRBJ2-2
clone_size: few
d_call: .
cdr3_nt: TGTGCCATCAGACTAGAACTCAACACCGGGGAGCTGTTTTTT
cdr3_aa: CAIRLELNTGELFF

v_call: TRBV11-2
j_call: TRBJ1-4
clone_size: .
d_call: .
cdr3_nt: TGTGCCAGCAGCTTAGTGGGGGGGGCACGGGTTGATGAAAAACTGTTTTTT
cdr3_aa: CASSLVGGARVDEKLFF

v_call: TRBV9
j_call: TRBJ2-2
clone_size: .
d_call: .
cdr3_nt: TGTGCCAGCAGCGTAGTCTCAGCGAACACCGGGGAGCTGTTTTTT
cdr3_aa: CASSVVSANTGELFF

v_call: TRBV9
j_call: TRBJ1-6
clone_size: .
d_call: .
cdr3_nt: TGTGCCAGCAGCGTAGCGGTCGACAGAAATTCACCCCTCCACTTT
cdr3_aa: CASSVAVDRNSPLHF

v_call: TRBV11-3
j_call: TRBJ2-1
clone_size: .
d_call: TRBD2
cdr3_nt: TGTGCCAGCAGCGAAAGACTAGCGGGAGGCGAGCAGTTCTTC
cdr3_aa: CASSERLAGGEQFF

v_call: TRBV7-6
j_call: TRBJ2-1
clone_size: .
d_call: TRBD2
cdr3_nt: TGTGCCAGCAGCTCCCCCCGACTAGCGGGAGGGGGAAATGAGCAGTTCTTC
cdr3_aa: CASSSPRLAGGGNEQFF

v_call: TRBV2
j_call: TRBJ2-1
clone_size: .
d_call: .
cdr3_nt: TGTGCCAGCAGTTCGGACAGAACCGGGAAGCAGTTCTTC
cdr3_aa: CASSSDRTGKQFF

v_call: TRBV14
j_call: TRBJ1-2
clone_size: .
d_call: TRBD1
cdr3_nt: TGTGCCAGCAGCCAAGAACTTCAGGGGGATGGCTACACCTTC
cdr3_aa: CASSQELQGDGYTF

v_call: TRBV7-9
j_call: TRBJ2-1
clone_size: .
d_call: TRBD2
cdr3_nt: TGTGCCAGCAGCTTCCGTGGTGGGAGGGTCTACAATGAGCAGTTCTTC
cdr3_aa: CASSFRGGRVYNEQFF

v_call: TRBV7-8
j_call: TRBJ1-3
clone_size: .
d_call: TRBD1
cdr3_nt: TGTGCCAGCAGCGCCGACAGGGCTGGAAACACCATATATTTT
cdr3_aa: CASSADRAGNTIYF